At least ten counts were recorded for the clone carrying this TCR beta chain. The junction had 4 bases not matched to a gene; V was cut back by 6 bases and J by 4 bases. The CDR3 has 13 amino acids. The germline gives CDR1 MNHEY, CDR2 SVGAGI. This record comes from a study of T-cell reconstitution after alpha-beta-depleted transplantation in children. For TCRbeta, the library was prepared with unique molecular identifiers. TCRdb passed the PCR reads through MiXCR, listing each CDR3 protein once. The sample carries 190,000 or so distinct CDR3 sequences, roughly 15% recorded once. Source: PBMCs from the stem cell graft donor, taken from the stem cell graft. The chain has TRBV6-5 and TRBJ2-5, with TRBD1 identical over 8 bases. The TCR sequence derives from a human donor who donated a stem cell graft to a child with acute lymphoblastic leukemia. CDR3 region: CASRIQGGETQYF. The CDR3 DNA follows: TGTGCCAGCAGGATACAGGGGGGAGAGACCCAGTACTTC.